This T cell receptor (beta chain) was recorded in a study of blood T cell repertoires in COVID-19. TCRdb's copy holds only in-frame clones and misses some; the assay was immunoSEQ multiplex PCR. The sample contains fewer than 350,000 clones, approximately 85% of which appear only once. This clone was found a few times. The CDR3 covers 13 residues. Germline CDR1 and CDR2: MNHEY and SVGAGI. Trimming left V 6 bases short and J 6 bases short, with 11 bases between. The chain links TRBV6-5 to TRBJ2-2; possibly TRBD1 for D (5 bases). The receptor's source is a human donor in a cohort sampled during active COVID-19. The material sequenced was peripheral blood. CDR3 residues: CASRVQGSGELFF. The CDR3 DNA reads TGTGCCAGCAGAGTTCAGGGTTCCGGGGAGCTGTTTTTT.